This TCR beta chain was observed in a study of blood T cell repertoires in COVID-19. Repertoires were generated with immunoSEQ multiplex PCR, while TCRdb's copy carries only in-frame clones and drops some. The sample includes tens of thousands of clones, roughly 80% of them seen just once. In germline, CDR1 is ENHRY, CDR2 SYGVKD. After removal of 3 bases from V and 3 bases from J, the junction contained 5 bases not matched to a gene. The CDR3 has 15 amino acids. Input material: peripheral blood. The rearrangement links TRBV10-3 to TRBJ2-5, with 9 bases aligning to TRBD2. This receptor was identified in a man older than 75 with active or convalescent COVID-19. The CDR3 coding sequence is TGTGCCATCAGTGACGTAGCGGGGGCAGAAGAGACCCAGTACTTC. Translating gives CAISDVAGAEETQYF.